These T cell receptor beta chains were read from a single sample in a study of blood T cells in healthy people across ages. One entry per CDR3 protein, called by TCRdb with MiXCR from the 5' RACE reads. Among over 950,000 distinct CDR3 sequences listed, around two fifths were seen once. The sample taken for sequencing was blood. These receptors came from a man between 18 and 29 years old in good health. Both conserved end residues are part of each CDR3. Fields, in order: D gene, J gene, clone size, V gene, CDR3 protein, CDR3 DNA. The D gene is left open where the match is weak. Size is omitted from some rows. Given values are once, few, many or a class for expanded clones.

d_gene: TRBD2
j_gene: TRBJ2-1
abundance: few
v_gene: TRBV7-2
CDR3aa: CASIWGLAGAYNEQFF
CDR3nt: TGTGCCAGCATTTGGGGACTAGCGGGGGCCTACAATGAGCAGTTCTTC

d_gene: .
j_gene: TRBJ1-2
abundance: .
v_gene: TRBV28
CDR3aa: CASRARDDGYTF
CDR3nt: TGTGCCAGCAGAGCCCGGGACGATGGCTACACCTTC

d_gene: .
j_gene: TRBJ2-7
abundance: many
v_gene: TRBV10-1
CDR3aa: CASSATDQLYEQYF
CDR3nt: TGCGCCAGCAGTGCAACAGACCAATTATACGAGCAGTACTTC

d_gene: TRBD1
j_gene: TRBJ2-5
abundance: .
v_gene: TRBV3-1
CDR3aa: CASSQDAWGQKKETQYF
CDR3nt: TGTGCCAGCAGCCAAGATGCATGGGGACAGAAGAAAGAGACCCAGTACTTC

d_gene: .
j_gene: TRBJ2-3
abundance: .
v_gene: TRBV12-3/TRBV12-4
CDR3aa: CASSLGDGTSTDTQYF
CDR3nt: TGTGCCAGCAGTTTAGGGGACGGAACTAGCACAGATACGCAGTATTTT

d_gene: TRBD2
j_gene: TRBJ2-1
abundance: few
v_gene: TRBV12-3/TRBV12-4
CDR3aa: CASRPHSGGNEQFF
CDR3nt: TGTGCCAGCAGACCTCACAGCGGGGGGAATGAGCAGTTCTTC

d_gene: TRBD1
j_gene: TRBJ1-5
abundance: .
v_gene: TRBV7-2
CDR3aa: CASSQGTGFSQPQHF
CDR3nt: TGTGCCAGCAGCCAAGGGACAGGGTTTTCTCAGCCCCAGCATTTT

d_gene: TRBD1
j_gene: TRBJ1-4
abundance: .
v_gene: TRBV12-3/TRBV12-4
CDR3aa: CASSTSGTGEKLFF
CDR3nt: TGTGCCAGCAGTACCTCCGGGACAGGGGAAAAACTGTTTTTT

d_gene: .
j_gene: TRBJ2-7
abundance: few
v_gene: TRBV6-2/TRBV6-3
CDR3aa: CASSYRDNSYEQYF
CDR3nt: TGTGCCAGCAGTTACCGGGACAACTCCTACGAGCAGTACTTC

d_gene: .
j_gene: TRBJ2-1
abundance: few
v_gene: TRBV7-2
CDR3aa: CASKAEASSYNEQFF
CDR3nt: TGTGCCAGCAAAGCCGAAGCGAGCTCCTACAATGAGCAGTTCTTC

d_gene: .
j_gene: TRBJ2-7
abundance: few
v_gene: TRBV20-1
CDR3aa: CSASDWRSSNAYEQYF
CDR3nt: TGCAGTGCTAGCGACTGGAGGAGCAGTAACGCCTACGAGCAGTACTTC

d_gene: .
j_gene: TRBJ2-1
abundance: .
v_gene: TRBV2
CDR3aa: CASSEGQGIIYNEQFF
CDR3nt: TGTGCCAGCAGTGAGGGTCAGGGGATAATTTACAATGAGCAGTTCTTC

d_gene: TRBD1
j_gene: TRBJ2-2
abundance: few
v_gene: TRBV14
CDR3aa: CASSQSGTGVAGELFF
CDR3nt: TGTGCCAGCAGCCAATCCGGGACAGGAGTCGCCGGGGAGCTGTTTTTT

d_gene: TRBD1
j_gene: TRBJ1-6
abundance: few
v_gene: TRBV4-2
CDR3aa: CASSQKVDRAYNSPLHF
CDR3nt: TGTGCCAGCAGCCAAAAAGTCGACAGGGCCTATAATTCACCCCTCCACTTT

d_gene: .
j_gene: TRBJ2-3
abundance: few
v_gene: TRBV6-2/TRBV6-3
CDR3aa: CASSRQGRVTDTQYF
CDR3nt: TGTGCCAGCAGCCGTCAGGGTAGGGTCACAGATACGCAGTATTTT

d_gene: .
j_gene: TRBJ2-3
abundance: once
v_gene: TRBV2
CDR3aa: CASKGRDSTDTQYF
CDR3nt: TGTGCCAGCAAGGGACGGGATAGCACAGATACGCAGTATTTT

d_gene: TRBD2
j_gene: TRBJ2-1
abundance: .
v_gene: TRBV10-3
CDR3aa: CAISAGLAGSYNEQFF
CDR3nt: TGTGCCATCAGTGCCGGACTAGCGGGATCCTACAATGAGCAGTTCTTC

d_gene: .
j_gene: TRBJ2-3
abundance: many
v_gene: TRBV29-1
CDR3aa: CSVGGQGETDTQYF
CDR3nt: TGCAGCGTTGGGGGTCAGGGAGAGACAGATACGCAGTATTTT

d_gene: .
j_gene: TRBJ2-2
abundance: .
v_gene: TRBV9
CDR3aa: CASSVGWGLSNTGELFF
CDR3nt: TGTGCCAGCAGCGTCGGATGGGGATTATCGAACACCGGGGAGCTGTTTTTT

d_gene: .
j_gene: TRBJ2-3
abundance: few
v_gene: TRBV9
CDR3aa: CASSVGRNTDTQYF
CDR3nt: TGTGCCAGCAGCGTAGGACGAAACACAGATACGCAGTATTTT

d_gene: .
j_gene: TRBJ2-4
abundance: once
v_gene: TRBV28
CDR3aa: CASSLFDALAKNIQYF
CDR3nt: TGCGCCAGCAGTTTATTCGACGCCTTAGCCAAAAACATTCAGTACTTC

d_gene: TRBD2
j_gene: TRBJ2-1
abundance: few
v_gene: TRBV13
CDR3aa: CASSLKRGRAYNEQFF
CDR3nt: TGTGCCAGCAGCCTGAAGCGGGGAAGAGCCTACAATGAGCAGTTCTTC

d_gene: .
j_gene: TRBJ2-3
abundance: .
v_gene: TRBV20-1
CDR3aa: CSASPRGRENLDTQYF
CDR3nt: TGCAGTGCTAGTCCCAGGGGGCGGGAGAATTTAGATACGCAGTATTTT

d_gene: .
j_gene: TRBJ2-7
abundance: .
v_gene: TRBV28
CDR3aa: CASSTTYRDEQYF
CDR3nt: TGTGCCAGCAGTACAACGTACAGGGACGAGCAGTACTTC

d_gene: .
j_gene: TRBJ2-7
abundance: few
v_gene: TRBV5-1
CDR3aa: CASSLAASDSYEQYF
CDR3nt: TGCGCCAGCAGCTTGGCGGCGAGTGACTCCTACGAGCAGTACTTC

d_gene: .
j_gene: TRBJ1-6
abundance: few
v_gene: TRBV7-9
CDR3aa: CACGTVTENSPLHF
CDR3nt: TGTGCCTGTGGGACCGTGACAGAAAATTCACCCCTCCACTTT